The clone carrying this TCR beta chain was recorded at least ten times. Its matching antigen is unknown. The memory fraction was CD4+CD45RO+CD25- cells. Study-wide points: Larger-cohort validation covered only one TCR beta V-J rearrangement. The TCR gene usage of tumor memory CD4+ T cells clustered together with blood and lymph node memory CD4+ cells and with lymph node naive CD4+ cells.

Semi-nested PCR with Nested Universal Primer A followed constant-region reverse priming of full-length variable regions. A single record per CDR3 protein comes from TCRdb applying MiXCR to the 5' RACE reads. The sample carries roughly 42,000 distinct CDR3 sequences, around 28% recorded once. This CDR3 has 13 residues. The germline gives CDR1 SEHNR, CDR2 FQNEAQ (reference sequence). The V and J ends lost 4 bases and 6 bases respectively, with 13 bases between them. The specimen sequenced was tumor-infiltrating memory CD4+ T cells sorted from the breast tumor. Stated subset: memory CD4+ T cells, CD4+CD45RO+CD25-. The chain links TRBV7-9 to TRBJ2-7; D is perhaps TRBD1 or TRBD2 (5 bases each). This sequence was found in a female donor with breast cancer. CDR3 sequence: CASSSAKGSEQYF. In DNA, the CDR3 is TGTGCCAGCAGCTCCGCTAAGGGGAGCGAGCAGTACTTC.